The T cell receptor beta chain described here comes from a study of T cell responses to AZD1222 COVID-19 vaccine. Here immunoSEQ multiplex PCR was the method, and the copy in TCRdb shows in-frame clones only, minus some. The data show over 85,000 clones, with nearly 90% seen just once and around 3% held by the top ten. This clone came up many times. Germline loops: CDR1 SGHDN, CDR2 FVKESK. The CDR3 is 15 residues long. The ends lost 0 bases at V and 7 bases at J; junction bases unmatched: 8. The clonotype was recovered from an adult in good health. This specimen was peripheral blood, taken on day 0 of AZD1222 vaccination. The chain employs TRBV14 and TRBJ1-2, with 7 bases identical to TRBD1. The CDR3 protein is CASSQELGDRAGYTF. CDR3 coding DNA: TGTGCCAGCAGCCAAGAGTTGGGAGACAGGGCTGGCTACACCTTC.